These 18 T cell receptor beta chains share one sample of origin, sequenced in a study of tumor and adjacent non-tumor tissue in lung cancer. The library came from three nested PCR rounds adapted from ARM-PCR protocols. TCRdb reprocessed the multiplex PCR reads with MiXCR, giving one entry per CDR3 protein. Of around 75,000 distinct CDR3 sequences in the sample, less than 75% are singletons; the top ten hold 25% to 30%. The template was RNA from unsorted bulk tissue. This non-tumor lung sample came from over 3 cm beyond the tumor edge. Material for sequencing was distant non-tumor lung tissue. These receptor sequences come from a woman in her forties or fifties with non-small cell lung cancer.

On this clonotype itself: An end of the junction does not agree with germline; a read error may underlie this. This chain uses TRBV20-1 with TRBJ2-7, with TRBD1 matching over 7 bases. The CDR3 length is 14 residues. Germline V gene data show CDR1 as DFQATT and CDR2 as SNEGSKA (reference sequence). CDR3: CSAEPGIGGYKQYF. CDR3 DNA: TGCAGTGCTGAGCCCGGGATAGGGGGCTACAAGCAGTACTTC.

On this clonotype: A read error may explain this, as a much larger clone is one base away. In nucleotides, the CDR3 is TGTGCCAGCAGTTTGGTTTTTGGAAAGCAGTACTTC. As protein: CASSLVFGKQYF. This chain connects TRBV12-3 or TRBV12-4 to TRBJ2-7; D remains ambiguous. The V gene lost 3 bases and the J gene lost 8 bases, with 11 bases spanning the gap. This CDR3 is built from 12 residues.

Note on this clonotype: Since the CDR3 does not end with the conserved phenylalanine or tryptophan, this likely comes from a read error. The chain is built from TRBV11-1 and TRBJ2-2; D call uncertain. The germline V gene has CDR1 SGHAT and CDR2 FQDESV (reference sequence). The V and J ends lost 5 bases and 0 bases respectively, with 13 bases between them. This CDR3 region has 16 residues. The CDR3 region is CASSPLNITNTGELFY. The CDR3 nucleotides read TGTGCCAGCAGCCCGTTAAATATCACGAACACCGGGGAGCTGTTTTAT.

This chain joins TRBV30 and TRBJ1-1; no clear D. Per germline, CDR1 GTSNPN and CDR2 SVGIG (reference sequence). The CDR3 is 12 residues long. Trimming took off 5 bases at V and 5 bases at J, with 12 bases between the two ends. CDR3 sequence (DNA): TGTGCCTGGCGACGACAAGGGACTGAAGCTTTCTTT. This gives the protein CAWRRQGTEAFF.

With regard to this clonotype: One end of the junction does not line up with germline, which may come from a read error. V gene TRBV30 combines with J gene TRBJ2-1; TRBD2 matches 10 bases. The CDR3 spans 19 residues. Germline CDR1 and CDR2: GTSNPN and SVGIG (reference sequence). CDR3 protein: CAWTPLRLLAGPSYNERFF. CDR3 DNA sequence: TGTGCCTGGACGCCGCTCCGCCTACTAGCGGGACCATCCTACAATGAGCGGTTCTTC.

In this sample, this clonotype turned up many times. The J gene is TRBJ1-2, the V gene TRBV28, with 10 bases fitting TRBD1. V lost 3 bases to trimming and J lost 4 bases; unmatched junction nucleotides: 8. The CDR3 is 16 residues long. Germline V gene sequence: CDR1 MDHEN, CDR2 SYDVKM. CDR3 sequence (DNA): TGTGCCAGCAGTTTGGCGGGGACAGGGGCCTTCTATGGCTACACCTTC. Translated: CASSLAGTGAFYGYTF.

This clonotype came up many times. CDR3 in DNA: TGTGCCAGCAGTTGGGACAACTCTGGGGCCAACGTCCTGACTTTC. Its protein is CASSWDNSGANVLTF. The chain carries TRBV6-2 or TRBV6-3 and TRBJ2-6; tentatively, D is TRBD1 (6 bases). Trimming pared 4 bases from V and 0 bases from J, leaving 7 bases between. Germline-derived CDR1 and CDR2 are MNHEY and SVGEGT. The CDR3 is 15 amino acids.

This clonotype was detected once. The junction departs from the called germline gene at one end, perhaps through a read error. The chain joins TRBV11-3 to TRBJ2-2; D remains unclear. Germline V gene data show CDR1 as SGHNT and CDR2 as YENEEA. CDR3 size: 14 residues. The CDR3 DNA sequence: TGTGCCAGCAGTTTAGGACGGAACATCGGGGAGCTGTTTTTT. It specifies CASSLGRNIGELFF.

In regard to this clonotype: A much larger clonotype is one base distant, so this may be a read error. The rearrangement joins TRBV5-4 to TRBJ1-1; maybe TRBD1 (5 bases). Germline V lookup: CDR1 SGHNT, CDR2 YYREEE (reference sequence). The CDR3 is made up of 14 amino acids. As DNA, the CDR3 is TGTGCCAGCAGCCAAGCGGACACGAACACTGAAGTTTTCTTT. Translating it yields CASSQADTNTEVFF.

Concerning this clonotype itself: Compared with germline, one end of the junction differs, possibly owing to a read error. The CDR3 sequence is CSARDTWGPSGRVEVADTQYF. CDR3 nucleotides: TGCAGTGCTAGAGATACATGGGGGCCTAGCGGGAGGGTCGAGGTTGCAGATACACAGTATTTT. The gene calls are TRBV20-1 and TRBJ2-3; 12 nucleotides agree with TRBD2. This CDR3 has 21 residues. Per germline, CDR1 DFQATT and CDR2 SNEGSKA (reference sequence).

V gene TRBV6-1 combines with J gene TRBJ1-6; D is ambiguous. From germline, CDR1 is MNHNS and CDR2 SASEGT. The CDR3 has 14 residues. The V end lost 6 bases, the J end lost 13 bases, and 19 bases lay between the germline ends. This CDR3 is CASSPGWETSPLHF. The CDR3, as DNA: TGTGCCAGCAGCCCCGGGTGGGAGACTTCGCCCCTCCACTTT.

This clonotype was seen ten or more times. The genes are TRBV20-1 and TRBJ1-1, with no clear D. The CDR3 length is 16 residues. The germline V gene has CDR1 DFQATT and CDR2 SNEGSKA (reference sequence). Trimming stripped 3 bases from V and 5 bases from J, with 22 bases between. This CDR3 reads CSARVPGWGLGTEAFF. The DNA for the CDR3 is TGCAGTGCTAGGGTACCCGGGTGGGGTTTGGGTACTGAAGCTTTCTTT.

This clonotype was detected many times. CDR3 nucleotides: TGTGCCAGCAGTTGGGGGACTAGCGCCGGGGAGCTGTTTTTT. Residues: CASSWGTSAGELFF. The rearrangement links TRBV12-3 or TRBV12-4 to TRBJ2-2; TRBD2 aligns across 10 bases. The trim removed 4 bases at V and 6 bases at J, leaving 2 bases unmatched. The CDR3 runs to 14 residues.

Concerning this clonotype itself: A single base separates this from a much larger clone, so it may be a read error. V is TRBV24-1 and J is TRBJ2-3, with 10 nucleotides matching TRBD2. Germline V lookup: CDR1 KGHDR, CDR2 SFDVKD. V was clipped by 6 bases and J by 6 bases; unmatched bases: 14. The CDR3 has 17 amino acids. In nucleotides, the CDR3 is TGTGCCACCAGTAACTCTAGCGGGAGTGCAGTATACGATACGCAGTATTTT. Its protein is CATSNSSGSAVYDTQYF.

This clonotype was seen more than once but under ten times. This chain uses TRBV6-1 with TRBJ2-1, with a possible D match to TRBD2 (6 bases). The length of the CDR3 is 16 residues. CDR1 is MNHNS, CDR2 SASEGT, per germline. V was cut by 6 bases and J by 2 bases, with 17 bases left in between. The CDR3 region has the DNA TGTGCCAGCAGCGTAGAGGGCGGGACGCCCTACAATGAGCAGTTCTTC. The encoded protein is CASSVEGGTPYNEQFF.

With regard to this clonotype: It may be a read error: a sequence one base away is much more abundant. The chain employs TRBV5-1 and TRBJ1-2; 7 bases agree with TRBD1. The V and J ends lost 4 bases and 9 bases, in that order; junction bases with no gene match: 15. CDR1 is SGHRS, CDR2 YFSETQ, per germline. This CDR3 is 15 amino acids long. The CDR3 is CASSLLRTGLTSYTF. For the CDR3, the DNA is TGCGCCAGCAGCCTCCTAAGGACAGGACTTACTAGCTACACCTTC.

This clonotype was seen only a few times. Sequence at one end of the junction differs from germline and may be a read error. The chain uses TRBV10-3 and TRBJ1-1; D uncertain. The CDR3 consists of 14 residues. CDR1 ENHRY and CDR2 SYGVKD come from the germline V gene. CDR3: CAIMQTLWNTEAFF. The DNA for the CDR3 is TGTGCCATCATGCAGACGCTATGGAACACTGAAGCTTTCTTC.

To note about this clonotype: Germline is not matched at one junction end, which may reflect a read error. The chain links TRBV20-1 to TRBJ1-1, with D possibly being TRBD1 (6 bases). The germline V gene has CDR1 DFQATT and CDR2 SNEGSKA (reference sequence). This CDR3 region has 15 residues. The CDR3 DNA is TGCAGTGCAAAGGACAGAGGGAGGGTGAACACTGAAGTTTTCTTT. Its protein product is CSAKDRGRVNTEVFF.